The following is a TCR beta chain sequence with its context. Its target is unknown. This sample was included in a study of Ad26.COV2.S vaccination and SARS-CoV-2 variants. Study-level background: Ad26.COV2.S was injected intramuscularly once or twice, 56 days apart. Study results and caveats: The TCR-based breadth and depth measures might underestimate overall T cell responses.

Treatment noted: some 19 received Ad26.COV2.S at low or high dose, single or two shots; a few received placebo; per-sample allocation not given. Repertoires come from day 63 after the first vaccine or placebo injection. The sample came from a Boston adult aged 18-55 years. The administered vaccine (an Ad26 vector) expressed Wuhan-strain SARS-CoV-2 spike. Assay: immunoSEQ multiplex PCR; the TCRdb copy retains only in-frame clones and omits some. The sample contains roughly 330,000 clones, under 90% of which appear only once. The CDR3 covers 15 residues. Trimming removed 2 bases from V and 7 bases from J, with 15 bases in between. CDR1 is MNHEY and CDR2 is SVGAGI in the germline V gene.

The sequence derives from a person between 18 and 65 years old who received the Ad26.COV2.S COVID-19 vaccine or a placebo. The V gene is TRBV6-5, the J gene TRBJ2-1; D might be TRBD2 (5 bases). This specimen consisted of peripheral blood, obtained in a trial of Ad26.COV2.S vaccine versus placebo. CDR3: CASSYGRFRGNEQFF. CDR3 sequence (DNA): TGTGCCAGCAGTTACGGGCGGTTCCGGGGTAATGAGCAGTTCTTC.